The present TCR beta chain was sequenced within a study of cytomegalovirus exposure and HLA in healthy donors. Study conclusions and caveats: Later examination showed HLA-associated TCR beta chains had greater clonal expansion than equally common others.

Concerning this clone: Antigen: not known.

The PCR contained 60 Vbeta and 13 Jbeta primers. Sequencing used immunoSEQ multiplex PCR; TCRdb keeps in-frame clones, though not all of them. The data show 85,000 to 90,000 clones, around 64% seen once. The length of the CDR3 is 16 residues. The V segment lost 5 bases and the J segment 8 bases; nucleotides outside the gene matches: 12. Germline V lookup: CDR1 MNHEY, CDR2 SMNVEV (reference sequence). The J gene is TRBJ2-1, the V gene TRBV27; 10 positions match TRBD2. The receptor was isolated from a man aged 25-45 years in good health and CMV-seronegative. The material sequenced was PBMCs. As DNA, the CDR3 is TGTGCCAGCAGTCCCCTGGCTAGCGGGAGTGGCGATGAGCAGTTCTTC. This gives the protein CASSPLASGSGDEQFF.